This TCR beta chain came from a study of vaccination and CD4 T cells after COVID-19. The assay that was used to sequence DNA from cultured CD4+ T cells was the Oncomine TCR Beta short-read assay. TCRdb recomputed calls from the PCR reads with MiXCR, one row per CDR3 protein. Counted here are fewer than 11,000 distinct CDR3 sequences, roughly 50% occurring once; the ten biggest clones make up around 29%. Treatment denoted: approximately 10-day PBMC culture with coronavirus spike peptide pools or control peptides (ViraFEST assay). For ViraFEST, peptide pools expanded antigen-specific T cells, after which the TCRs were sequenced. Germline CDR1 reads LNHNV; CDR2 reads YYDKDF (reference sequence). Between the trimmed V and J ends, which lost 1 base and 4 bases, there was a span of 11 bases. CDR3 size: 15 residues. Study findings and constraints: From 21 to 38, the median of SARS-CoV-2-reactive clonotypes rose without reaching significance.

Details on this clonotype: Its antigen is unknown.

The sample was CD4+ T cells from blood, cultured in vitro. The rearrangement uses TRBV15 and TRBJ1-5; D is possibly TRBD1 (6 bases). The receptor's source is a human donor who had recovered from COVID-19. The CDR3, as DNA: TGTGCCACCAGCAGAGGAGGGGACACTAATCAGCCCCAGCATTTT. Translating gives CATSRGGDTNQPQHF.